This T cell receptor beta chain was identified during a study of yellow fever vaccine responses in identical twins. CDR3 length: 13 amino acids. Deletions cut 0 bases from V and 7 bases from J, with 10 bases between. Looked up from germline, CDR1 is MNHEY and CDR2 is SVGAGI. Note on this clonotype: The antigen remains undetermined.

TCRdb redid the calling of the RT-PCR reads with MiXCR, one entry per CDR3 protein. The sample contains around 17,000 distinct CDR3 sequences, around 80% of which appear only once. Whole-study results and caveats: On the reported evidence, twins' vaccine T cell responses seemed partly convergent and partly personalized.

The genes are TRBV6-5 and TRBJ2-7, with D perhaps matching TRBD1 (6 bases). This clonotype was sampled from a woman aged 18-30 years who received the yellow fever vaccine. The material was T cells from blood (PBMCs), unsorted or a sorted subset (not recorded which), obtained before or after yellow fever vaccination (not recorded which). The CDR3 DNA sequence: TGTGCCAGCAGTTACTCAACAGGGTGGGAGCAGTACTTC. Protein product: CASSYSTGWEQYF.